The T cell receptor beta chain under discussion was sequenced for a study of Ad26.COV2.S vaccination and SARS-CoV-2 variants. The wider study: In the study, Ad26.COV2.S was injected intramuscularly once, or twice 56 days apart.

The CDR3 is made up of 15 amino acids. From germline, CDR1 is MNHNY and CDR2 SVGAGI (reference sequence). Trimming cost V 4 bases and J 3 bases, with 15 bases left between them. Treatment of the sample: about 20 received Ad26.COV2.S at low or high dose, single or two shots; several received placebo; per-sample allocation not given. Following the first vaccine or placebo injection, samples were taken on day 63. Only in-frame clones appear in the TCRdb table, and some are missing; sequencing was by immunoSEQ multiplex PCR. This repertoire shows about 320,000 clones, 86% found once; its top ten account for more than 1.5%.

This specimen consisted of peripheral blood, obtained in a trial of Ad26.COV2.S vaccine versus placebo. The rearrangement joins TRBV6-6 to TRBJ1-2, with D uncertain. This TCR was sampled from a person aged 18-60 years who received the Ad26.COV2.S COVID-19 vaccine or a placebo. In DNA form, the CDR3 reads TGTGCCAGCAGTTTCCTGGACCGCCCCTACTATGGCTACACCTTC. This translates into CASSFLDRPYYGYTF.